The 29 T cell receptor beta chains below were found in one sample sequenced in a study of vaccination and CD4 T cells after COVID-19 (dated by TCRdb to 2021 to 2024). The meaning of the sample's treatment or condition label: approximately 9-day PBMC culture with coronavirus spike peptide pools or control peptides (ViraFEST assay). These receptors' antigens are unknown. Receptor libraries were prepared by PCR. The instrument given in TCRdb is Illumina iSeq 100. DNA from cultured CD4+ T cells underwent TCR sequencing with the Oncomine TCR Beta short-read assay at the Johns Hopkins FTIC core. TCRdb applied fastp at Q25 and MiXCR to the public reads, then kept only in-frame beta chains. Each CDR3 protein appears once, grouped with its most common genes and DNA. The sample yields 13,000 or so distinct CDR3 sequences; about 45% were counted once. The top ten clonotypes cover 10% to 15% of the sample. The sequencing input was CD4+ T cells from blood, cultured in vitro. These receptors were collected from a human donor who had recovered from COVID-19.

This clonotype occurred a few times. The V gene is TRBV6-2 or TRBV6-3, the J gene TRBJ2-6; D is uncertain. Germline V gene sequence: CDR1 MNHEY, CDR2 SVGEGT. The length of the CDR3 is 16 residues. Trimming removed 2 bases at V and 3 bases at J, with 11 bases between. DNA for the CDR3: TGTGCCAGCAGTTACCACGCTGGGGTTGGGGCCAACGTCCTGACTTTC. Translating gives CASSYHAGVGANVLTF.

This rearrangement joins TRBV12-3 or TRBV12-4 to TRBJ2-5; D possibly matches TRBD1 or TRBD2 (5 bases each). CDR3 length equals 13 residues. Trimming shortened V by 6 bases and J by 3 bases, and 11 bases separated the two germline ends. The DNA for the CDR3 is TGTGCCAGCAGGCCCGGGACGGAAGAGACCCAGTACTTC. Its translation: CASRPGTEETQYF.

The chain carries TRBV10-3 and TRBJ2-7; possibly TRBD2 for D (5 bases). In germline, CDR1 is ENHRY, CDR2 SYGVKD. The CDR3 has 14 amino acids. Trimming removed 2 bases from V and 3 bases from J, with 11 bases in between. The CDR3 DNA is TGTGCCATCAGTGAGGGACTTGAGTACTACGAGCAGTACTTC. Translation: CAISEGLEYYEQYF.

V and J are TRBV20-1 and TRBJ2-7; the D gene is possibly TRBD2 (6 bases). Deletions cut 6 bases from V and 3 bases from J, with 18 bases between. The V gene's germline CDR1 is DFQATT and CDR2 SNEGSKA (reference sequence). The CDR3 covers 14 residues. In nucleotides, the CDR3 is TGCAGTGCGACCTGGGGACTCCCTGGCTACGAGCAGTACTTC. Its protein product is CSATWGLPGYEQYF.

The rearrangement joins TRBV5-1 to TRBJ1-1; D is undetermined. The V end was cut by 0 bases, the J end by 1 base, with 4 bases between. The CDR3 consists of 13 residues. Germline values: CDR1 SGHRS, CDR2 YFSETQ. CDR3 DNA: TGCGCCAGCAGCTTGGCTGAGAACACTGAAGCTTTCTTT. Residues: CASSLAENTEAFF. Combining the CDR3 with reference TRBV5-1 and TRBJ1-1 gives the whole variable domain KAGVTQTPRYLIKTRGQQVTLSCSPISGHRSVSWYQQTPGQGLQFLFEYFSETQRNKGNFPGRFSGRQFSNSRSEMNVSTLELGDSALYLCASSLAENTEAFFGQGTRLTVV.

The chain is built from TRBV11-1 and TRBJ1-5; 9 bases align to TRBD1. Germline CDR1 SGHAT, CDR2 FQDESV (reference sequence). The V segment lost 4 bases and the J segment 11 bases; nucleotides outside the gene matches: 6. The CDR3 has 13 residues. CDR3 amino acids: CASSSDRQGAQHF. The CDR3 nucleotides read TGTGCCAGCAGCTCAGACAGACAGGGGGCCCAGCATTTT.

This clonotype came up once. The chain employs TRBV2 and TRBJ2-2; D perhaps matches TRBD1 (5 bases). Per germline, CDR1 SNHLY and CDR2 FYNNEI. This CDR3 has 15 amino acids. V lost 8 bases and J lost 5, with 18 bases in between. CDR3 amino acids: CASGWQGIFTGELFF. Written as DNA, the CDR3 is TGTGCCAGCGGGTGGCAGGGTATTTTTACCGGGGAGCTGTTTTTT.

In this sample, this clonotype is large. The chain combines TRBV28 with TRBJ1-4; 8 positions match TRBD1. The CDR3 loop spans 13 amino acids. CDR1 is MDHEN and CDR2 is SYDVKM in the germline V gene. J lost 5 bases, V lost 4 bases, and 0 bases had no gene match. The DNA of the CDR3 is TGTGCCAGCAGTTCAGGGGGCAATGAAAAACTGTTTTTT. It translates to CASSSGGNEKLFF.

The chain has TRBV7-8 and TRBJ1-4; tentatively, D is TRBD1 (5 bases). Trimming cost V 4 bases and J 0 bases, with 12 bases left between them. CDR3 length: 16 residues. Germline CDR1 reads SGHVS; CDR2 reads FQNEAQ. CDR3 in DNA: TGTGCCAGCAGCTCCAGGGCCGGATCAACTAATGAAAAACTGTTTTTT. Translating gives CASSSRAGSTNEKLFF.

The table lists this clonotype with a few counts. The rearrangement links TRBV7-2 to TRBJ1-2; the match to TRBD1 covers 7 bases. The V and J ends lost 3 bases and 3 bases, in that order; junction bases with no gene match: 7. The CDR3 contains 15 residues. The germline CDR1 and CDR2 sequences are SGHTA and FQGNSA. The CDR3 DNA is TGTGCCAGCAGCTTTGGTACAGGGGTCGACTATGGCTACACCTTC. It yields the protein CASSFGTGVDYGYTF.

This clonotype was observed a handful of times. The chain links TRBV2 to TRBJ1-5; no definite D call. CDR1 is SNHLY and CDR2 is FYNNEI in the germline V gene. This CDR3 spans 12 amino acids. The V end was cut by 6 bases, the J end by 5 bases, with 8 bases between. For the CDR3, the DNA is TGTGCCAGCAGGCGGATCGATCAGCCCCAGCATTTT. Encoded protein: CASRRIDQPQHF.

The chain is built from TRBV28 and TRBJ1-5; 8 bases are a match to TRBD1. J was trimmed by 0 bases and V by 5 bases; bases with no gene match: 12. This CDR3 has 18 residues. Germline assignment: CDR1 MDHEN and CDR2 SYDVKM. The chain's CDR3 is CASSPIRATGDSNQPQHF. The CDR3 DNA follows: TGTGCCAGCAGTCCTATTAGGGCGACAGGGGATAGCAATCAGCCCCAGCATTTT.

This clonotype is termed medium-sized. V gene TRBV12-3 or TRBV12-4 combines with J gene TRBJ1-2, with 8 bases lining up with TRBD1. V shed 6 bases, J shed 4 bases, and the junction held 4 bases outside the gene matches. CDR3 length: 13 amino acids. The CDR3 region has the DNA TGTGCCAGCAGCCGGGACAGGACCTATGGCTACACCTTC. Translation gives CASSRDRTYGYTF.

This clonotype was detected a few times. The V call is TRBV30, the J call TRBJ1-2; possible D gene TRBD1, 6 bases. Trimming shortened V by 7 bases and J by 3 bases, and 15 bases separated the two germline ends. The CDR3 extends over 13 amino acids. CDR1 and CDR2 from the germline V gene are GTSNPN and SVGIG (reference sequence). The CDR3 DNA reads as TGTGCCTCCCCGGGGGGGGGCGACTATGGCTACACCTTC. It codes for CASPGGGDYGYTF.

V gene TRBV7-9 combines with J gene TRBJ2-6; D gene ambiguous. Between the trimmed V and J ends, which lost 6 bases and 4 bases, there was a span of 16 bases. Germline CDR1 SEHNR, CDR2 FQNEAQ (reference sequence). The CDR3 is made up of 16 amino acids. The CDR3 DNA follows: TGTGCCAGCAGTCTGATGGGGATGAGCGGGGCCAACGTCCTGACTTTC. This gives the protein CASSLMGMSGANVLTF. Variable domain in full (rest from reference TRBV7-9 and TRBJ2-6): DTGVSQNPRHKITKRGQNVTFRCDPISEHNRLYWYRQTLGQGPEFLTYFQNEAQLEKSRLLSDRFSAERPKGSFSTLEIQRTEQGDSAMYLCASSLMGMSGANVLTFGAGSRLTVL.

The chain employs TRBV20-1 and TRBJ2-1, with D perhaps TRBD2 (5 bases). The V end lost 3 bases, the J end lost 5 bases, and 17 bases lay between the germline ends. Germline CDR1 is DFQATT and CDR2 is SNEGSKA (reference sequence). The CDR3 covers 15 residues. The CDR3 reads CSARFSGGHHNEQFF. CDR3 nucleotides: TGCAGTGCTAGGTTCTCTGGAGGTCACCACAATGAGCAGTTCTTC.

There are a few counts of this clonotype. V usage is TRBV7-2 and J usage is TRBJ1-3, with D maybe TRBD1 (6 bases). Germline CDR1 reads SGHTA; CDR2 reads FQGNSA. This CDR3 comprises 13 residues. Trimming took 7 bases from V and 0 from J, leaving 7 bases between them. The CDR3 loop is CASKQGSGNTIYF. CDR3 DNA: TGTGCCAGCAAACAGGGCTCTGGAAACACCATATATTTT.

This clonotype has just a few counts. The V call is TRBV6-2 or TRBV6-3, the J call TRBJ2-3; no definite D call. With 3 bases removed from V and 6 bases from J, the gap between germline ends came to 7 bases. The CDR3 is made up of 12 amino acids. Germline values: CDR1 MNHEY, CDR2 SVGEGT. The DNA for the CDR3 is TGTGCCAGCAGTTATTGGTTCGATACGCAGTATTTT. Translated: CASSYWFDTQYF.

The genes are TRBV27 and TRBJ2-2; the match to TRBD2 covers 7 bases. The length of the CDR3 is 15 residues. The trim removed 6 bases at V and 5 bases at J, leaving 9 bases unmatched. Germline V CDR1 and CDR2: MNHEY, SMNVEV (reference sequence). The CDR3 DNA follows: TGTGCCAGCAGCCCCCGGGGTAGCGGGACCGGGGAGCTGTTTTTT. This codes for CASSPRGSGTGELFF.

The V gene is TRBV5-4, the J gene TRBJ2-2; TRBD2 agrees at 7 bases. The CDR3 extends over 15 amino acids. Germline assignment: CDR1 SGHNT and CDR2 YYREEE (reference sequence). V gave up 4 bases and J gave up 4 bases; unmatched junction bases: 7. This CDR3 reads CASSPTSVGTGELFF. DNA of the CDR3: TGTGCCAGCAGCCCTACTAGCGTAGGCACCGGGGAGCTGTTTTTT.

The CDR3 coding sequence is TGTGCCAGCTCACCCTCCGTCAGGGGCCAAGAGACCCAGTACTTC. Its translation is CASSPSVRGQETQYF. This chain uses TRBV18 with TRBJ2-5, with TRBD1 as a possible D gene (6 bases). Trimming cost V 3 bases and J 1 base, with 12 bases left between them. Germline CDR1 is KGHSH and CDR2 is LQKENI. CDR3 length equals 15 residues.

In its sample, this clonotype ranks as large. The chain uses TRBV20-1 and TRBJ1-2, with D perhaps TRBD1 (5 bases). The CDR3 is 18 amino acids. The germline CDR1 and CDR2 sequences are DFQATT and SNEGSKA (reference sequence). Trimming stripped 0 bases from V and 0 bases from J, with 20 bases between. CDR3 protein: CSAREGEHKTSTNYGYTF. The CDR3 coding sequence is TGCAGTGCTAGAGAAGGGGAGCACAAAACCTCGACTAACTATGGCTACACCTTC.

The rearrangement uses TRBV6-1 and TRBJ2-7; no clear D. There are 14 residues in the CDR3. CDR1 and CDR2 from the germline V gene are MNHNS and SASEGT. Trimming pared 2 bases from V and 4 bases from J, leaving 12 bases between. The CDR3 here is CASSEPAPPYEQYF. The CDR3 DNA sequence: TGTGCCAGCAGTGAACCCGCTCCCCCTTACGAGCAGTACTTC.

The sample holds a few counts of this clonotype. This chain uses TRBV5-1 with TRBJ2-3; D gene uncertain. This CDR3 has 16 amino acids. CDR1 is SGHRS, CDR2 YFSETQ, per germline. Trimming stripped 4 bases from V and 8 bases from J, with 23 bases between. CDR3 amino acids: CASSPGVANPVGTQYF. Written as DNA, the CDR3 is TGCGCCAGCAGCCCTGGGGTAGCCAACCCTGTCGGTACGCAGTATTTT. The variable domain in full, with the rest retrieved from reference TRBV5-1 and TRBJ2-3, is KAGVTQTPRYLIKTRGQQVTLSCSPISGHRSVSWYQQTPGQGLQFLFEYFSETQRNKGNFPGRFSGRQFSNSRSEMNVSTLELGDSALYLCASSPGVANPVGTQYFGPGTRLTVL.

The chain combines TRBV15 with TRBJ1-1; D is unclear. The V and J ends lost 1 base and 0 bases respectively, with 9 bases between them. CDR1 and CDR2 (germline): LNHNV, YYDKDF (reference sequence). This CDR3 contains 15 residues. The CDR3 region is CATSRAGSMNTEAFF. In DNA, the CDR3 is TGTGCCACCAGCAGAGCCGGGAGCATGAACACTGAAGCTTTCTTT.

The chain recombines TRBV19 with TRBJ2-1, with a possible D match to TRBD2 (5 bases). V was clipped by 7 bases and J by 5 bases, with 9 bases between them. The CDR3 contains 12 residues. Germline loops: CDR1 LNHDA, CDR2 SQIVND (reference sequence). In nucleotides, the CDR3 is TGTGCCAGTAAGACGGGAAACAATGAGCAGTTCTTC. Its protein product is CASKTGNNEQFF. Based on the CDR3 plus reference TRBV19 and TRBJ2-1, the full variable domain is DGGITQSPKYLFRKEGQNVTLSCEQNLNHDAMYWYRQDPGQGLRLIYYSQIVNDFQKGDIAEGYSVSREKKESFPLTVTSAQKNPTAFYLCASKTGNNEQFFGPGTRLTVL.

The chain uses TRBV12-5 and TRBJ2-7; TRBD2 matches 10 bases. Germline V lookup: CDR1 LGHNT, CDR2 FRNRAP. CDR3 length: 14 amino acids. The trim removed 6 bases at V and 3 bases at J, leaving 5 bases unmatched. The CDR3 DNA follows: TGTGCTAGTGGAAGGACTAGCGGCTACTACGAGCAGTACTTC. This codes for CASGRTSGYYEQYF.

This chain uses TRBV24-1 with TRBJ1-2; D uncertain. Trimming shortened V by 2 bases and J by 4 bases, and 10 bases separated the two germline ends. The CDR3 extends over 14 amino acids. CDR1 and CDR2 (germline): KGHDR, SFDVKD. The CDR3 spells CATSDSQAGYGYTF. The CDR3 bases are TGTGCCACCAGTGATTCCCAGGCCGGCTATGGCTACACCTTC.

The gene calls are TRBV14 and TRBJ1-1; D is unresolved. CDR1 is SGHDN, CDR2 FVKESK, per germline. The CDR3 totals 13 residues. V lost 1 base and J lost 8, with 11 bases in between. In DNA form, the CDR3 reads TGTGCCAGCAGCCAAGGACCGGGGAGGGAAGCTTTCTTT. This encodes CASSQGPGREAFF. The complete variable domain, with remaining parts taken from reference TRBV14 and TRBJ1-1, reads EAGVTQFPSHSVIEKGQTVTLRCDPISGHDNLYWYRRVMGKEIKFLLHFVKESKQDESGMPNNRFLAERTGGTYSTLKVQPAELEDSGVYFCASSQGPGREAFFGQGTRLTVV.